The TCR beta chain under discussion was sequenced for a study of monozygotic twins with cystic fibrosis. Data came from immunoSEQ multiplex PCR; TCRdb stores just in-frame clones and leaves some out. The data show some 32,000 clones, around 96% seen once. CDR1 is MNHNS and CDR2 is SASEGT in the germline V gene. The V segment lost 3 bases and the J segment 0 bases; nucleotides outside the gene matches: 14. This CDR3 is built from 19 residues. The receptor comes from a girl aged 2 to 10 with cystic fibrosis. Sequencing was performed on blood. V is TRBV6-1 and J is TRBJ2-1, with 7 nucleotides matching TRBD1. Here the CDR3 DNA reads TGTGCCAGCAGTGAGGGACAGCTTAGCTTTTATCGCTCCTACAATGAGCAGTTCTTC. It yields the protein CASSEGQLSFYRSYNEQFF.